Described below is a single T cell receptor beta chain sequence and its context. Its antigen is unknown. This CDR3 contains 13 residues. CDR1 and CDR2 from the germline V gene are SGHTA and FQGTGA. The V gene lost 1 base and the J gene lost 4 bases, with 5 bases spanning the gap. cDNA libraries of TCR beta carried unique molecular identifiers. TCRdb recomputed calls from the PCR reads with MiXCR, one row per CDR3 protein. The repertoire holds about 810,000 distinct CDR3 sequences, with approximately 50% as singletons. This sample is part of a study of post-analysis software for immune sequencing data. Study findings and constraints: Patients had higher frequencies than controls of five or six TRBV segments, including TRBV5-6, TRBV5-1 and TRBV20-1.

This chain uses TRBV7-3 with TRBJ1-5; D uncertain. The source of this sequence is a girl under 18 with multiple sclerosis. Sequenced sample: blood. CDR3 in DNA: TGTGCCAGCAGCTTAATGGAAAATCAGCCCCAGCATTTT. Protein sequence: CASSLMENQPQHF.